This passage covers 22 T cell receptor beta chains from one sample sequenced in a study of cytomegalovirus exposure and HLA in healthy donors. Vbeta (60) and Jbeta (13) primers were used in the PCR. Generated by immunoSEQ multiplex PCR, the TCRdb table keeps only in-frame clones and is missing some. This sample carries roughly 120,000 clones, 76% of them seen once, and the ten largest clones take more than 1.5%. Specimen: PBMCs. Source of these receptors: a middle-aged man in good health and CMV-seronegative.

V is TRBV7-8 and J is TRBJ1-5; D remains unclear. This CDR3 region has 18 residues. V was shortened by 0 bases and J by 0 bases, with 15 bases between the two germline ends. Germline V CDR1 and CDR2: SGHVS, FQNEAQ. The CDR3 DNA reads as TGTGCCAGCAGCTTAGCAGGTGGCCGGGAAGCTAGCAATCAGCCCCAGCATTTT. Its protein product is CASSLAGGREASNQPQHF.

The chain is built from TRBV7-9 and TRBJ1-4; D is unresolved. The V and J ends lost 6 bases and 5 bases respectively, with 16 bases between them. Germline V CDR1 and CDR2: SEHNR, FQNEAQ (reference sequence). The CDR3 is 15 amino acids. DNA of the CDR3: TGTGCCAGCAGTCCTCGGCCCTCCGGGAATGAAAAACTGTTTTTT. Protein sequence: CASSPRPSGNEKLFF.

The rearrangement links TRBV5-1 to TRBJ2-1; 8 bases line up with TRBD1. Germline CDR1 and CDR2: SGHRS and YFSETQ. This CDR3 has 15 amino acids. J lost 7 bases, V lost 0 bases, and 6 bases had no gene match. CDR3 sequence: CASSLAPRGRNEQFF. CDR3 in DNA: TGCGCCAGCAGCTTGGCCCCCAGGGGGCGGAATGAGCAGTTCTTC. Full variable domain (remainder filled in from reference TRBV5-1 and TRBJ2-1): KAGVTQTPRYLIKTRGQQVTLSCSPISGHRSVSWYQQTPGQGLQFLFEYFSETQRNKGNFPGRFSGRQFSNSRSEMNVSTLELGDSALYLCASSLAPRGRNEQFFGPGTRLTVL.

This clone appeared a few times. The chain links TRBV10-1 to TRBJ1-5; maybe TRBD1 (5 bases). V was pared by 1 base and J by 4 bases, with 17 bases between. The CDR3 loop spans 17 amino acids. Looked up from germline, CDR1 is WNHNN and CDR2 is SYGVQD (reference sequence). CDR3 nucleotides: TGCGCCAGCAGTGAGTGGGGGGGGGATCTTAGGAATCAGCCCCAGCATTTT. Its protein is CASSEWGGDLRNQPQHF.

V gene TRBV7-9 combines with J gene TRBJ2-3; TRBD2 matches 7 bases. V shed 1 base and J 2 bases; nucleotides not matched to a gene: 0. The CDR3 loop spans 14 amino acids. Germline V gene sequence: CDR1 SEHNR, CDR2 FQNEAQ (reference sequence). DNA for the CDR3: TGTGCCAGCAGCTTAGGGGACTACACAGATACGCAGTATTTT. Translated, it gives CASSLGDYTDTQYF.

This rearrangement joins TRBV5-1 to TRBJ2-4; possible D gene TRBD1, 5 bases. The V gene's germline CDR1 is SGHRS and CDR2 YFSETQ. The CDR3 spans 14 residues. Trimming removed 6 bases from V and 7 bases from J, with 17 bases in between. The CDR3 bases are TGCGCCAGCACCCCACGGGCAGGGAAGAACATTCAGTACTTC. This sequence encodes CASTPRAGKNIQYF. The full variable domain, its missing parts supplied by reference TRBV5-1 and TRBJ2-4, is KAGVTQTPRYLIKTRGQQVTLSCSPISGHRSVSWYQQTPGQGLQFLFEYFSETQRNKGNFPGRFSGRQFSNSRSEMNVSTLELGDSALYLCASTPRAGKNIQYFGAGTRLSVL.

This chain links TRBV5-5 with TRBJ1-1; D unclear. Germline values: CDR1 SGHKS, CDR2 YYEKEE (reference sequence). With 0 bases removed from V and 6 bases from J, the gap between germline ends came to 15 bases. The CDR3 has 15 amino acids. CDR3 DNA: TGTGCCAGCAGCTTGGCCCCGGGATTCTTAGCTGAAGCTTTCTTT. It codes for CASSLAPGFLAEAFF.

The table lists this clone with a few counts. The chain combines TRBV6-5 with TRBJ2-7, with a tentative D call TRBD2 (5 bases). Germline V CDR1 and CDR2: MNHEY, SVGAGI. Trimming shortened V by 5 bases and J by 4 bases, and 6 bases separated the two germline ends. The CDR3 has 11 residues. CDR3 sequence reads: CASSTGYEQYF. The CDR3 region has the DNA TGTGCCAGCAGTACGGGGTACGAGCAGTACTTC.

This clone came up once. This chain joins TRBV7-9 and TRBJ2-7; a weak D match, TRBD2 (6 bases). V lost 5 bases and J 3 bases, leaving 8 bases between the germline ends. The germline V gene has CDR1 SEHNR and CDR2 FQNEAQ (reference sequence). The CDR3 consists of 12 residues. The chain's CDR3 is CASSPGGYEQYF. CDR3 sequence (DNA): TGTGCCAGCAGCCCCGGGGGCTACGAGCAGTACTTC.

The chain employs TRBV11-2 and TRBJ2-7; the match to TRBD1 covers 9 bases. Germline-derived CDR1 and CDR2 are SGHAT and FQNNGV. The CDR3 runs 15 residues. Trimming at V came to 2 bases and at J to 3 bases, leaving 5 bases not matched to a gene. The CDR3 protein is CASSLNTGGYYEQYV. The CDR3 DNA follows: TGTGCCAGCAGCTTAAATACAGGGGGCTACTACGAGCAGTACGTC.

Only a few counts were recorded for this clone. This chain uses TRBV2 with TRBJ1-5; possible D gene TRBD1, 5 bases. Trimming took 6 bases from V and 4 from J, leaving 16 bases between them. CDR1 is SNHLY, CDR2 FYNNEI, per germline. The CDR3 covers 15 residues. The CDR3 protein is CASSAGRGANQPQHF. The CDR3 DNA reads TGTGCCAGCAGCGCCGGCCGTGGGGCAAATCAGCCCCAGCATTTT.

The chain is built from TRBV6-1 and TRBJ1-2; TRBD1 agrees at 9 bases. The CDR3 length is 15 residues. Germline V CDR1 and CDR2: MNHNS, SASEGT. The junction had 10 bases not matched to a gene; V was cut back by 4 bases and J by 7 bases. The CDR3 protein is CASSVLRDRDPGYTF. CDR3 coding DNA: TGTGCCAGCAGTGTACTCCGGGACAGGGATCCTGGCTACACCTTC.

CDR3 in DNA: TGTGCCAGCAGTTACCCCACAGGGGGGACCTACGAGCAGTACTTC. Its protein is CASSYPTGGTYEQYF. The chain employs TRBV6-5 and TRBJ2-7, with TRBD1 matching 8 bases. In germline, CDR1 is MNHEY, CDR2 SVGAGI. After removal of 2 bases from V and 2 bases from J, the junction contained 5 bases not matched to a gene. The length of the CDR3 is 15 residues.

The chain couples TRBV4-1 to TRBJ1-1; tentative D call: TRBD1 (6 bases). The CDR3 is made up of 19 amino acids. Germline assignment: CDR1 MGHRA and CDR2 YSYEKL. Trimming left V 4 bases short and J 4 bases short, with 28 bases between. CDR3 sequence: CASSRLPTGAGESGTEAFF. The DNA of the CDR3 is TGCGCCAGCAGCCGCTTGCCGACCGGGGCAGGGGAATCGGGCACTGAAGCTTTCTTT.

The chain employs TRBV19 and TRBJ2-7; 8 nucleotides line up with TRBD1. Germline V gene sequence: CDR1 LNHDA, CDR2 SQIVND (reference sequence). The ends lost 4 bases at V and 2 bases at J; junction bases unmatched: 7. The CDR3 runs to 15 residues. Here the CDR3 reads CASSTGQGITYEQYF. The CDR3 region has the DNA TGTGCCAGTAGTACCGGACAGGGTATTACCTACGAGCAGTACTTC.

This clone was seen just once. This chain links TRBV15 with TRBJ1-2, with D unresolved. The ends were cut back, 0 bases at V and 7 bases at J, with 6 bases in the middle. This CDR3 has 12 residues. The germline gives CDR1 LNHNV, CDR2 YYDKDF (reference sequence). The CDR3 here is CATSRDGFGYTF. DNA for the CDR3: TGTGCCACCAGCAGAGACGGGTTTGGCTACACCTTC.

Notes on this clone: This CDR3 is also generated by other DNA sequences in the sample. CDR3 region: CASSQDAGESYEQYV. CDR3 in DNA: TGCGCCAGCAGCCAAGACGCGGGGGAGAGCTACGAGCAGTACGTC. V usage is TRBV4-1 and J usage is TRBJ2-7; 7 bases align to TRBD2. V lost 0 bases and J lost 3; bases outside the gene matches: 5. Per germline, CDR1 MGHRA and CDR2 YSYEKL. The CDR3 runs to 15 residues.

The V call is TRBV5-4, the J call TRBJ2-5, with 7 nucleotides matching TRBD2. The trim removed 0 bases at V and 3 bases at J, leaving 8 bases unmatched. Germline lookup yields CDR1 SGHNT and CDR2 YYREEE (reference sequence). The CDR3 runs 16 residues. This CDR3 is CASSLGAGVVKETQYF. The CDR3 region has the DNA TGTGCCAGCAGCTTGGGGGCGGGGGTAGTCAAAGAGACCCAGTACTTC.

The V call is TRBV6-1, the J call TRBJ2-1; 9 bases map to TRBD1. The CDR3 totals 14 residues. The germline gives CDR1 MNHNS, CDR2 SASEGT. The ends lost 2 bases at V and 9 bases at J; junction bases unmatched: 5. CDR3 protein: CASSESTGGFEQFF. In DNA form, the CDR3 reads TGTGCCAGCAGTGAATCCACAGGGGGCTTTGAGCAGTTCTTC.

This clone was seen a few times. CDR3 amino acids: CASRVAGNTGELFF. The CDR3 nucleotides read TGCGCCAGCAGGGTAGCGGGGAACACCGGGGAGCTGTTTTTT. The V gene is TRBV5-1, the J gene TRBJ2-2, with 7 bases lining up with TRBD2. The CDR3 loop spans 14 amino acids. With V trimmed by 5 bases and J by 1 base, 2 bases remained unmatched. CDR1 SGHRS and CDR2 YFSETQ come from the germline V gene.

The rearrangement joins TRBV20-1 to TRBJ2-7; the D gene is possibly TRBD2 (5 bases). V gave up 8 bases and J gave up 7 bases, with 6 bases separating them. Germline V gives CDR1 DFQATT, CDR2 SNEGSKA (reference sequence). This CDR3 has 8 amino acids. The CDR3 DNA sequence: TGCAGTACGGGGGAGCAGTACGTC. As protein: CSTGEQYV.

For the CDR3, the DNA is TGCGCCAGCAGCTTAACGACTGACTACAATGAGCAGTTCTTC. Translating it yields CASSLTTDYNEQFF. The J gene is TRBJ2-1, the V gene TRBV5-1; no firm D call. Trimming removed 2 bases at V and 3 bases at J, with 9 bases between. CDR1 SGHRS and CDR2 YFSETQ come from the germline V gene. The CDR3 is made up of 14 amino acids.